Listed below are T cell receptor beta chains from one sample, sequenced in a study of a mutant IDH1 vaccine in newly diagnosed glioma. Produced via immunoSEQ multiplex PCR; TCRdb's table is partial and in-frame only. The data show some 34,000 clones, with approximately 92% seen just once and 4.5% to 5.5% held by the top ten. No antigens are known for them. The specimen was PBMCs, collected from a glioma patient whose treatment included an IDH1 peptide vaccine. The receptors come from a woman between 35 and 50 years old with glioma. CDR3s include the opening cysteine and the closing phenylalanine or tryptophan. Each record gives: V gene, J gene, CDR3 protein.

TRBV7-9,TRBJ2-3,CASSLTGGADTQYF
TRBV19,TRBJ2-7,CASSIDSDFYEQYF
TRBV4-3,TRBJ2-4,CASSQDRWGKNIQYF
TRBV27,TRBJ1-5,CASSRTTGGGNQPQHF
TRBV2,TRBJ1-5,CASSERQGSRQYSNQPQHF
TRBV27,TRBJ2-7,CASSLPGVWYEQYF
TRBV6-1,TRBJ2-2,CASRNTGANTGELFF
TRBV4-3,TRBJ1-1,CASSQSQGRFTSFF
TRBV2,TRBJ2-7,CASSIDRVYEQYF
TRBV5-1,TRBJ1-1,CASSLVGTSEAFF
TRBV9,TRBJ1-1,CASSDHGGGTEAFF
TRBV15,TRBJ1-2,CATSRGQASYGYTF
TRBV5-4,TRBJ2-1,CASSTGLAGGRGNEQFF
TRBV9,TRBJ1-3,CASSVSMRLSGNTIYF
TRBV5-4,TRBJ2-7,CASSLDRDVTYEQYF
TRBV7-3,TRBJ2-3,CASSLWLAGGADTQYF
TRBV7-8,TRBJ1-4,CASSSRTGRNEKLFF
TRBV5-6,TRBJ2-7,CASSFGGGVGSYEQYF
TRBV9,TRBJ2-7,CASSQRTGPTYEQYF
TRBV7-8,TRBJ2-2,CASSRTGMNTGELFF
TRBV18,TRBJ2-2,CASSPLRGQDGELFF
TRBV5-1,TRBJ1-6,CASSLDGQGGSPLHF
TRBV5-1,TRBJ1-1,CASSLGMNTEAFF
TRBV10-3,TRBJ1-4,CASRTGGNEKLFF
TRBV6-1,TRBJ2-1,CASSVLAGGSSYNEQFF
TRBV25-1,TRBJ2-7,CASSSDQLQYF
TRBV7-7,TRBJ1-1,CASSLQENTEAFF
TRBV7-8,TRBJ2-2,CASSLVRGELFF
TRBV19,TRBJ2-7,CASSIGTAGYEQYF
TRBV4-1,TRBJ1-1,CASSQETGSWGTEAFF
TRBV2,TRBJ2-7,CASSVQGAATYEQYF
TRBV7-9,TRBJ1-2,CASSQDREGYYGYTF
TRBV10-3,TRBJ1-3,CAIRVPSDRAGNTIYF
TRBV9,TRBJ2-2,CASSARSDLNTGELFF
TRBV27,TRBJ1-2,CASSPRTGLGGYTF
TRBV5-1,TRBJ2-2,CASSLVGGRTLTGELFF
TRBV5-6,TRBJ1-5,CASSLAGVGNQPQHF
TRBV7-9,TRBJ1-1,CASSLRGTGTRDTEAFF
TRBV7-9,TRBJ2-1,CASSQTGGASYNEQFF
TRBV9,TRBJ2-3,CASSPRPSGTDTQYF
TRBV5-1,TRBJ2-1,CASSLGPSNEQFF
TRBV4-2,TRBJ2-5,CASSQEGTSGSETQYF